The clone carrying this T cell receptor (beta chain) has only a few counts. These data belong to a study of blood T cells in healthy people across ages. Primers used in a second PCR of roughly 7 to 12 cycles were a sample-barcoded 5' primer and a J-beta primer mix. The authors tagged each cDNA molecule using a template-switch adaptor with 12 random nucleotides. From the 5' RACE reads, TCRdb called clonotypes with MiXCR, one entry per CDR3 protein. The table shows about 1.5 million distinct CDR3 sequences, with roughly 45% occurring only once. CDR3 length: 15 amino acids. Germline values: CDR1 SGHTA, CDR2 FQGNSA. Trimming took off 5 bases at V and 2 bases at J, with 12 bases between the two ends.

V is TRBV7-2 and J is TRBJ2-2; D could derive from TRBD1 or TRBD2 (5 bases each). This receptor was taken from a woman in her late teens or twenties in good health. The material sequenced was blood. CDR3 amino acids: CASSPAGSNTGELFF. The DNA of the CDR3 is TGTGCCAGCAGCCCCGCAGGGAGTAACACCGGGGAGCTGTTTTTT.